The 11 T cell receptor beta chains below come from one sample, sequenced in a study of cytomegalovirus exposure and HLA in healthy donors. Primers: 60 Vbeta forward and 13 Jbeta reverse. This table comes from immunoSEQ multiplex PCR, and its TCRdb copy is limited to in-frame clones, with some not included. The sample includes under 130,000 clones, 15% of them seen just once. Sequencing used PBMCs. Every receptor here comes from a female donor in good health and CMV-seronegative.

This clone has more than one count but fewer than ten. The CDR3 is CAWSAARQIISADYTF. The CDR3, as DNA: TGTGCCTGGAGTGCAGCAAGACAGATCATCTCCGCGGACTACACCTTC. The gene calls are TRBV30 and TRBJ1-2; possible D gene TRBD1, 5 bases. CDR3 length equals 16 residues. The germline V and J ends were trimmed by 1 base and 10 bases, with 25 bases remaining between them. CDR1 is GTSNPN, CDR2 SVGIG, per germline (reference sequence).

This clone was seen a few times. The J gene is TRBJ2-1, the V gene TRBV7-2, with 9 nucleotides matching TRBD2. Per the germline V gene, CDR1 is SGHTA and CDR2 is FQGNSA. V trimming: 5 bases; J trimming: 6 bases; junction bases outside the gene matches: 8. The CDR3 length is 15 residues. CDR3 loop: CASSPGLARGNEQFF. CDR3 in DNA: TGTGCCAGCAGCCCTGGACTAGCGAGAGGCAATGAGCAGTTCTTC.

This chain uses TRBV25-1 with TRBJ2-7; 8 bases map to TRBD1. With V trimmed by 4 bases and J by 2 bases, 4 bases remained unmatched. Germline V CDR1 and CDR2: MGHDK, SYGVNS. The length of the CDR3 is 14 residues. The CDR3 reads CASSGDRGAYEQYF. The CDR3 DNA follows: TGTGCCAGCAGTGGAGACAGGGGAGCCTACGAGCAGTACTTC.

This clone was counted a few times. J is TRBJ2-7 and V is TRBV4-1, with 11 bases fitting TRBD2. The CDR3 runs to 16 residues. V lost 2 bases to trimming and J lost 3 bases; unmatched junction nucleotides: 6. CDR1 and CDR2 from the germline V gene are MGHRA and YSYEKL. The CDR3 DNA reads as TGCGCCAGCAGCCAAAACCCCGGACTAGCGGGCTACGAGCAGTACTTC. Amino acids: CASSQNPGLAGYEQYF.

This clone was recorded a few times. The J gene is TRBJ2-3, the V gene TRBV10-2; D might be TRBD2 (6 bases). The CDR3 consists of 13 residues. V lost 7 bases to trimming and J lost 2 bases, with 10 bases between them. The germline gives CDR1 WSHSY, CDR2 SAAADI. CDR3 amino acids: CASKTSPTDTQYF. As DNA, the CDR3 is TGCGCCAGCAAAACTAGCCCCACAGATACGCAGTATTTT.

The table lists this clone with a few counts. The chain couples TRBV30 to TRBJ2-5; TRBD2 agrees at 12 bases. With V trimmed by 3 bases and J by 5 bases, 7 bases remained unmatched. The germline V gene has CDR1 GTSNPN and CDR2 SVGIG (reference sequence). There are 15 residues in the CDR3. The CDR3 DNA sequence: TGTGCCTGGAGGGCTGGACTAGCGGGGCGGGAGACCCAGTACTTC. It translates to CAWRAGLAGRETQYF.

The chain has TRBV29-1 and TRBJ1-1, with D possibly matching TRBD1 (5 bases). Trimming removed 4 bases from V and 2 bases from J, with 14 bases in between. Germline values: CDR1 SQVTM, CDR2 ANQGSEA. The CDR3 loop spans 14 amino acids. The CDR3 sequence: CSVAGGRRNTEAFF. CDR3 in DNA: TGCAGCGTTGCGGGGGGTCGAAGAAACACTGAAGCTTTCTTT. Complete variable domain (other parts from reference TRBV29-1 and TRBJ1-1): SAVISQKPSRDICQRGTSLTIQCQVDSQVTMMFWYRQQPGQSLTLIATANQGSEATYESGFVIDKFPISRPNLTFSTLTVSNMSPEDSSIYLCSVAGGRRNTEAFFGQGTRLTVV.

Only a few counts were recorded for this clone. The V and J genes are TRBV7-9 and TRBJ1-4; the match to TRBD1 covers 7 bases. CDR1 SEHNR and CDR2 FQNEAQ come from the germline V gene (reference sequence). V lost 2 bases and J lost 0; bases outside the gene matches: 6. There are 17 residues in the CDR3. CDR3 coding DNA: TGTGCCAGCAGCTTAAGACAGGGAACCGCAACTAATGAAAAACTGTTTTTT. Protein product: CASSLRQGTATNEKLFF.

The V and J genes are TRBV9 and TRBJ2-5; 7 nucleotides align to TRBD1. The CDR3 runs 16 residues. Germline CDR1 and CDR2: SGDLS and YYNGEE. V lost 0 bases and J lost 4; bases outside the gene matches: 9. The CDR3 is CASSVDPGGRSETQYF. In DNA form, the CDR3 reads TGTGCCAGCAGCGTAGACCCAGGGGGTCGGTCAGAGACCCAGTACTTC.

The chain combines TRBV5-1 with TRBJ2-2, with D perhaps matching TRBD2 (5 bases). V gave up 4 bases and J gave up 6 bases, with 13 bases separating them. Germline values: CDR1 SGHRS, CDR2 YFSETQ. The CDR3 is made up of 14 amino acids. This CDR3 is CASSHGLRSGELFF. CDR3 coding DNA: TGCGCCAGCAGCCACGGACTTAGATCCGGGGAGCTGTTTTTT.

The V gene is TRBV27, the J gene TRBJ2-4, with TRBD2 as a possible D gene (6 bases). V was trimmed by 9 bases and J by 1 base, leaving 10 bases between them. The CDR3 loop spans 13 amino acids. Germline loops: CDR1 MNHEY, CDR2 SMNVEV (reference sequence). CDR3 amino acids: CASRGLAKNIQYF. Written as DNA, the CDR3 is TGTGCCAGTCGGGGGTTGGCCAAAAACATTCAGTACTTC.